This T cell receptor (beta chain) was profiled in a study of cytomegalovirus exposure and HLA in healthy donors. PCR involved 60 Vbeta and 13 Jbeta primers. Libraries were prepared by immunoSEQ multiplex PCR; TCRdb keeps only in-frame clonotypes and omits some of them. The table has approximately 86,000 clones, around three quarters seen once. Likely unrecorded immune exposures existed in these nominally healthy donors. This CDR3 contains 13 residues. Germline V lookup: CDR1 SEHNR, CDR2 FQNEAQ (reference sequence). The V segment lost 4 bases and the J segment 2 bases; nucleotides outside the gene matches: 1.

The V and J genes are TRBV7-9 and TRBJ1-2; 7 nucleotides align to TRBD1. The sample consisted of PBMCs. This TCR came from a man aged 60-69 years in good health and CMV-seronegative. CDR3: CASSSGQNYGYTF. The DNA of the CDR3 is TGTGCCAGCAGCTCGGGACAGAACTATGGCTACACCTTC.